The rows below give T cell receptor beta chains drawn from one sample of a study of blood T cell repertoires in COVID-19. The data were produced by immunoSEQ multiplex PCR, yet TCRdb's version contains in-frame clones alone and is incomplete. The table has 250,000 or so clones, around 88% seen once; the top ten hold about 5.9%. Material for sequencing was peripheral blood. These receptors originate from a woman aged 25-40 years with COVID-19, enrolled during active disease. Both conserved end residues are part of each CDR3. D genes are given only for firm matches. Clone size, where shown, is once, few, many, or a class for clones that have expanded.

V	D	size	J	DNA	CDR3
TRBV15	-	-	TRBJ1-5	TGTGCCACCAGCAGTCGGGGGTTCAATCAGCCCCAGCATTTT	CATSSRGFNQPQHF
TRBV9	-	-	TRBJ1-1	TGTGCCAGCAGCCTTACAGGCCTGAACACTGAAGCTTTCTTT	CASSLTGLNTEAFF
TRBV5-1	TRBD2	-	TRBJ2-5	TGCGCCAGCAGCTTGCAACTAGCGGGGGAGACCCAGTACTTC	CASSLQLAGETQYF
TRBV28	TRBD1	-	TRBJ2-7	TGTGCCAGCAGCCACTCGGACAGGGCCATCGAGCAGTACTTC	CASSHSDRAIEQYF
TRBV7-8	TRBD2	-	TRBJ2-1	TGTGCCTCTAGCGGGGTGGTATTTTATGAGCAGTTCTTC	CASSGVVFYEQFF
TRBV18	TRBD1	-	TRBJ1-1	TGTGCCAGCTCACCGGGACAGGCGAACACTGAAGCTTTCTTT	CASSPGQANTEAFF
TRBV4-2	-	-	TRBJ2-5	TGTGCCAGCAGCCAATTAACCCCGGGTTACCAAGAGACCCAGTACTTC	CASSQLTPGYQETQYF
TRBV11-3	TRBD2	-	TRBJ2-1	TGTGCCAGCAGCTTGTGGGAGCGGGGCAATGAGCAGTTCTTC	CASSLWERGNEQFF
TRBV7-9	TRBD2	-	TRBJ2-3	TGTGCCAGCCGGAATAGCGGGAGGGCCCCTAGCACAGATACGCAGTATTTT	CASRNSGRAPSTDTQYF
TRBV18	-	-	TRBJ1-1	TGTGCCAGCTCACCCCAGAACATGAACACTGAAGCTTTCTTT	CASSPQNMNTEAFF
TRBV7-8	-	-	TRBJ1-3	TGTGCCAGCAGCTTAATCAATTTTGGAAACACCATATATTTT	CASSLINFGNTIYF
TRBV19	TRBD2	-	TRBJ2-3	TGTGCCAGTAACCCACTAGCGGGGAGCACAGATACGCAGTATTTT	CASNPLAGSTDTQYF
TRBV30	TRBD1	-	TRBJ1-1	TGTGCCTGGAGTAGGACAGGGCTGAACACTGAAGCTTTCTTT	CAWSRTGLNTEAFF
TRBV19	TRBD1	-	TRBJ1-2	TGTGCCAGTAGTCCGACAGGGCTAGGTGGCTACACCTTC	CASSPTGLGGYTF
TRBV24-1	TRBD1	-	TRBJ1-2	TGTGCCACCAGTGATGATGGGACAGGGAATGGCTACACCTTC	CATSDDGTGNGYTF
TRBV7-9	TRBD1	-	TRBJ2-7	TGTGCCAGCAGCTACCCAGACAGGGCTTCCTACGAGCAGTACTTC	CASSYPDRASYEQYF
TRBV6-5	TRBD2	-	TRBJ2-3	TGTGCCAGCAGTTACTTCGAGCGGGGGGGCTCAGATACGCAGTATTTT	CASSYFERGGSDTQYF
TRBV2	TRBD1	few	TRBJ1-2	TGTGCCATTGGACAGGTCGTTAACTATGGCTACACCTTC	CAIGQVVNYGYTF
TRBV19	TRBD1	few	TRBJ1-1	TGTGCCGCGGTACAGGGGGCATCTGAAGCTTTCTTT	CAAVQGASEAFF
TRBV2	-	-	TRBJ2-3	TGTGCCAGCAGTGAATCGTCGGGGGTAGGTACGCAGTATTTT	CASSESSGVGTQYF
TRBV19	TRBD1	-	TRBJ1-5	TGTGCCAGCAACCCAATCACCTGGACAGGGCTGAGCCCCCAGCATTTT	CASNPITWTGLSPQHF
TRBV5-1	-	-	TRBJ1-5	TGCGCCAGCAGCTTGGCAGGCTCGAGCAATCAGCCCCAGCATTTT	CASSLAGSSNQPQHF
TRBV10-1	TRBD1	few	TRBJ2-2	TGCGCCAGCAGTGAGTTGTGGGACAGGGTCCCCTCGAACACCGGGGAGCTGTTTTTT	CASSELWDRVPSNTGELFF
TRBV27	-	once	TRBJ1-1	TGTGCCAGCAGTTTATTCTTAGGGGACACTGAAGCTTTCTTT	CASSLFLGDTEAFF
TRBV7-2	TRBD1	-	TRBJ2-5	TGTGCCAGCAGCTTACAACAGGACAGGGTCCTCCAAGAGACCCAGTACTTC	CASSLQQDRVLQETQYF
TRBV4-3	-	-	TRBJ2-1	TGCGCCAGCAGCCAAGGTATGACCGCTACAGATGAGCAGTTCTTC	CASSQGMTATDEQFF
TRBV28	TRBD2	-	TRBJ2-3	TGTGCCAGCAGTCCTCCGGGACTAGCGGGGGCCACTAACGATCCAGATACGCAGTATTTT	CASSPPGLAGATNDPDTQYF
TRBV18	-	-	TRBJ1-5	TGTGCCAGCTCACCGTCTTCCCAGTTAAATCAGCCCCAGCATTTT	CASSPSSQLNQPQHF
TRBV11-3	TRBD1	few	TRBJ2-2	TGTGCCAGCAGCTGGCAGGGGGCGCTTTACGGGGAGCTGTTTTTT	CASSWQGALYGELFF
TRBV11-2	TRBD1	-	TRBJ2-1	TGTGCCAGCAGCCGCTTCCCGGGACAGGGAAGGACGTACAATGAGCAGTTCTTC	CASSRFPGQGRTYNEQFF
TRBV3-1/TRBV3-2	TRBD1	-	TRBJ2-5	TGTGCCAGCAGCCAGTCTGGACAGGGGGCATGGTACGAGACCCAGTACTTC	CASSQSGQGAWYETQYF
TRBV29-1	-	-	TRBJ2-7	TGCAGCGTTGTTACCGGATCGTGGCGGGCGCCCTACGAGCAGTACTTC	CSVVTGSWRAPYEQYF
TRBV4-1	-	-	TRBJ1-1	TGCGCCAGCAGCTCTCGACGGGTGTGGCGGAACACTGAAGCTTTCTTT	CASSSRRVWRNTEAFF
TRBV2	TRBD2	-	TRBJ2-3	TGTGCCAGCACCAGGCGGGAGGATACGCAGTATTTT	CASTRREDTQYF
TRBV10-1	TRBD2	-	TRBJ2-1	TGCGCCAGCAGTGATTCGGGACTAGTGGGATCCAATGAGCAGTTCTTC	CASSDSGLVGSNEQFF